This T cell receptor beta chain is from a study of T cell repertoires in cytomegalovirus infection. Study as a whole: It can be stated that public TCR beta signatures indicated CMV infection as well as a matching HLA type.

TCRdb processed the reads anew with MiXCR; each CDR3 protein has one entry. Here the sample spans 310,000 or so distinct CDR3 sequences, roughly 24% being singletons. CDR1 and CDR2 from the germline V gene are LGHNA and YSLEER. V gave up 0 bases and J gave up 0 bases, with 18 bases separating them. The CDR3 has 18 residues. Sequenced sample: PBMCs. The J gene is TRBJ2-7, the V gene TRBV4-3, with D possibly being TRBD2 (6 bases). The TCR was taken from a human donor in good health (CMV status not recorded). Some clones in this sample may be carry-over from other donors' samples. The chain's CDR3 is CASSQDFFRRGASYEQYF. CDR3 DNA: TGCGCCAGCAGCCAAGATTTTTTTAGGCGGGGCGCCTCCTACGAGCAGTACTTC.